This TCR beta chain was captured in a study of identical twins (dated by TCRdb to the mid-2010s). General notes on the study: To test whether fetal clonotypes persist, the study used deep sequencing on TCR alpha and beta repertoires from monozygotic twins, unrelated adults of various ages, and cord blood. To rule out contamination, the twin experiments were replicated at different times with different library preparation protocols.

Library construction relied on 5' RACE. Sequencing took place on an Illumina HiSeq 2000. Template switching introduced a universal primer binding site; the final cDNA contained a unique molecular identifier, enabling accurate counting of TCR cDNA molecules. First-strand cDNA for TCR alpha and beta chains was synthesized from specific primers in the conserved constant-segment region. To control for contamination, every cDNA library was double barcoded, receiving both a SMART-Mk sample barcode and Illumina barcodes. TruSeq adapter sequences and Illumina sample barcodes were added in two successive PCR steps. Sequencing of the TCR alpha and beta cDNA libraries was done on the Illumina HiSeq platform using custom primers. Processing in the source paper ran as follows. MiGEC was used to process raw reads and extract unique molecular identifiers, and MiXCR was used to find CDR3 positions. Recombination models were inferred per individual with the repgenHMM and IGoR tools using an EM algorithm. Shared clonotypes were analyzed with the tcR package in R, and sharing was normalized by the product of cloneset sizes. To study raw recombination without the effects of thymic and clonal selection, out-of-frame nonproductive sequences were analyzed. TCRdb's own reprocessing of the public reads used fastp at Q25 and MiXCR and kept productive beta chains. Each entry is one CDR3 protein sequence, shown with its most common DNA and genes. The V and J calls shown here were made by TCRdb, not taken from the authors' results. The sample table shows about 690,000 distinct CDR3 sequences, and roughly 6% are seen once. Together, the top ten hold approximately 1.6% of the sample.

Every donor was a healthy Caucasian. The study also sequenced three unrelated non-twin adults: a male aged 18 to 30, a male aged 50 to 59 and a female aged 50 to 59. Miltenyi CD45RO+ enrichment and human naive T-cell isolation kits were used to isolate memory (CD45RO+) and naive T cells from PBMC. Beyond this particular receptor, the publication reports: Abundant cord blood beta clonotypes had fewer insertions, young adult naive repertoires showed a similar but weaker trend, and memory repertoires showed no such trend. In monozygotic twins, out-of-frame TCR alpha sharing was systematically underestimated by recombination models, although the models agreed with sharing between unrelated individuals. A weaker excess of twin sharing was found in beta out-of-frame sequences because the signal-to-noise ratio was lowered by fewer shared sequences. Zero-insertion analyses could be partly confounded by invariant T cells such as MAIT and iNKT, though diverse VJ usage argued against such confounding for most clonotypes. Compared with coincidental sharing between unrelated individuals, an excess of low generation-probability sequences was observed among out-of-frame TCR alpha sequences shared between twins. Because the same donors could not be followed over many years, the conclusions depended on cross-sectional statistical analysis.

This clonotype occurred a few times. Its antigen is unknown. No per-base quality is available; no much larger clone lies one base away. CDR1 and CDR2, per the germline V gene, are SGHTA and FQGNSA. The CDR3 goes from the cysteine to the phenylalanine over 17 residues. Of all the DNA, just the CDR3 is kept, 51 bases in frame from base 1. Trimming removed 5 bases from V and 5 bases from J; the gene matches leave 14 bases unexplained. The receptor chain draws on TRBV7-2 and TRBJ2-5, and TRBD2 aligns with 10 junction nucleotides. The receptor comes from a man aged 18 to 29 in good health. Sequencing was carried out using naive T cells sorted from blood. This specimen's cell subset or site label, per the study, means: cells isolated with a human naive T-cell isolation kit. This receptor carries the CDR3 CASSPEAAGGPGETQYF. The DNA sequence follows: TGTGCCAGCAGCCCCGAGGCAGCGGGAGGGCCCGGTGAGACCCAGTACTTC.